The source of this T cell receptor (beta chain) is a study of monozygotic twins with inflammatory bowel disease (dated by TCRdb to the late 2010s). Looking at the study overall: In total, 28 monozygotic twin pairs made up the full study: 19 Danish pairs, all IBD-discordant, plus nine German pairs, of which four were IBD-concordant and five were IBD-discordant. The search for disease-associated traits relied mainly on comparing IBD patients with their genetically identical healthy co-twins within discordant pairs. Each individual had, on average, about 151 000 unique TCRalpha sequences and 181 000 unique TCRbeta sequences available for analysis.

Notes on this clonotype: The clone's antigen remains unknown.

From each donor, a roughly 2.7 ml peripheral blood sample was collected into PAXgene tubes and kept at -80 degrees C. Without any T cell sorting, total RNA was extracted from whole blood using the PAXgene blood miRNA kit on an automated QIAcube. Peripheral blood from monozygotic twin pairs who were concordant or discordant for inflammatory bowel disease underwent deep TCRalpha and TCRbeta repertoire profiling using unique molecular barcoding. Smoking habits were recorded for all twin pairs, and individuals were classified as current, former or never smokers. Library preparation was by 5' RACE. Preparation of each TCR library used approximately 4,000 ng of total RNA. For each sample, cDNA synthesis with SMARTScribe reverse transcriptase was split into eight separate reactions. During cDNA synthesis, unique molecular identifiers containing a 6-nucleotide sample barcode were introduced by template switching. TCRalpha and TCRbeta cDNA was amplified in two nested PCRs of approximately 16 and 10 cycles, and bead purification was carried out after each PCR. Before amplification, the cDNA was treated with uracil DNA-glycosylase and purified using the QIAquick PCR purification kit. The second PCR added Illumina TruSeq-compatible adapters along with sample-specific barcodes. Library quality and concentration were assessed using TapeStation and Qubit, and about 5 ng of each library was pooled. Sequencing of pooled libraries was carried out on an Illumina HiSeq2500 single-index Rapid Run using 2 x 100 bp reads and custom sequencing primers. The original methods were these. MiGEC version 1.2.6 was used for UMI-based consensus assembly to correct PCR and sequencing errors. MiXCR version 2.1.1 was used to carry out V(D)J alignment, clonotype assembly and CDR3 extraction. To normalise gene usage, clonotype sharing and MAIT/NKT TCR abundance, the analysis used the top 1000, 10 000 and 20 000 clonotypes per sample. Diversity was computed as the inverse Simpson index with the vegan R package after downsampling to 27 000 UMIs. Paired Mann-Whitney U tests were applied to discordant twin pairs, and Benjamini-Hochberg correction was used for multiple testing. TCRdb reanalyzed the reads, keeping one entry per CDR3 protein sequence and omitting DNA. For this entry, the V and J calls and clone size follow TCRdb and not the study's own pipeline. This specimen's table enumerates 400,000 to 500,000 distinct CDR3 sequences. 2% to 2.5% of the sample is taken by the ten largest.

The full study reports these points: Background noise and inter-individual variability may have been introduced into the repertoires by the differing immunosuppressive treatments among patients. A decrease in TCRbeta repertoire diversity, as measured by inverse Simpson index, was observed in IBD patients compared with their healthy co-twins. Repertoire similarity did not differ between concordant and discordant twins, possibly due to limited statistical power. Different T cell subtypes could not be distinguished in the analysis. Fewer clonotypes were shared with other individuals by IBD patients than by healthy twins, most markedly in patients showing signs of disease activity. No single strong signal or clonotype linked to IBD turned up in the results, so the idea that one exists was not supported.

Sequenced sample: blood. This receptor was identified in a human donor with ulcerative colitis or Crohn's disease, or a healthy co-twin of an affected twin (not recorded which).

The encoded CDR3 is CSVSERTGGGRYEQYF. The chain links TRBV29-1 with TRBJ2-7; TCRdb's D call, TRBD1, is unchecked because there is no DNA. According to the germline V gene, CDR1 reads SQVTM and CDR2 reads ANQGSEA. The CDR3 sequence holds 16 residues, the cysteine and phenylalanine included. The nucleotide record is missing.